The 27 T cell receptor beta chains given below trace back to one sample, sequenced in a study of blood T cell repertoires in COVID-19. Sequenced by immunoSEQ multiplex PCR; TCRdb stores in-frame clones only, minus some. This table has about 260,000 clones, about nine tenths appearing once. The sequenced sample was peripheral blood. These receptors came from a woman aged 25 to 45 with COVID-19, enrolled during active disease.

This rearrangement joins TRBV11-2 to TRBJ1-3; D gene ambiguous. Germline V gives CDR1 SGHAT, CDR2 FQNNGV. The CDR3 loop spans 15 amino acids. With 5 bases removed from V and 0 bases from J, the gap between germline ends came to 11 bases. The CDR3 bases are TGTGCCAGCAGCCCTAGACGGGACTCTGGAAACACCATATATTTT. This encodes CASSPRRDSGNTIYF.

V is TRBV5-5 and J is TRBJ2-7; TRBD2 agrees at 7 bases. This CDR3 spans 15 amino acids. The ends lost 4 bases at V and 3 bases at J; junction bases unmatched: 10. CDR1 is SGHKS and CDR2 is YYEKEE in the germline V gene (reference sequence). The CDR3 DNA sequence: TGTGCCAGCAGCATGGGGTTCGGGGGGTTCTACGAGCAGTACTTC. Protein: CASSMGFGGFYEQYF.

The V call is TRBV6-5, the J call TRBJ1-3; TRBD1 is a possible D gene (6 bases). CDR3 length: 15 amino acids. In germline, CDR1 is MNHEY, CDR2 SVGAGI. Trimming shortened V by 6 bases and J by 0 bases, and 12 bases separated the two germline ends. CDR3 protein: CASRQGILSGNTIYF. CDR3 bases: TGTGCCAGCAGGCAGGGGATCCTCTCTGGAAACACCATATATTTT.

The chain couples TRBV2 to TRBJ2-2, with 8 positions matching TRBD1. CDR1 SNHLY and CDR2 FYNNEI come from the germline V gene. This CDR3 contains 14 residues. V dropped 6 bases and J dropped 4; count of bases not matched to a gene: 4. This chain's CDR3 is CASRDRVVTGELFF. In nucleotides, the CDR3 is TGTGCCAGCAGGGACAGGGTTGTCACCGGGGAGCTGTTTTTT. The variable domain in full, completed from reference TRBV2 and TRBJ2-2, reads EPEVTQTPSHQVTQMGQEVILRCVPISNHLYFYWYRQILGQKVEFLVSFYNNEISEKSEIFDDQFSVERPDGSNFTLKIRSTKLEDSAMYFCASRDRVVTGELFFGEGSRLTVL.

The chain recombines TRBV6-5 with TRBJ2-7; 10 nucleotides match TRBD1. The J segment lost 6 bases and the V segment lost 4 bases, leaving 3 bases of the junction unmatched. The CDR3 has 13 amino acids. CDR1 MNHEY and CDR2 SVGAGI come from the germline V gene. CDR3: CASSLTGGVEQYF. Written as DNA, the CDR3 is TGTGCCAGCAGTTTGACAGGGGGCGTCGAGCAGTACTTC.

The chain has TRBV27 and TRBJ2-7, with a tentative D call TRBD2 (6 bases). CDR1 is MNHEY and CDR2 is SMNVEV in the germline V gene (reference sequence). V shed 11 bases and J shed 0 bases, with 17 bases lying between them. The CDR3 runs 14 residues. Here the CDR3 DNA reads TGTGCCTTCCGGAGGGAACCCCGCTCCTACGAGCAGTACTTC. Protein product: CAFRREPRSYEQYF.

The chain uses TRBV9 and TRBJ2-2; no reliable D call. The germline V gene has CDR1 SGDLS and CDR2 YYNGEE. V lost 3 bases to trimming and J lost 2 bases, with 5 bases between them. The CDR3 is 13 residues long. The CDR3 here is CASSDINTGELFF. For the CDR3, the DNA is TGTGCCAGCAGCGACATAAACACCGGGGAGCTGTTTTTT.

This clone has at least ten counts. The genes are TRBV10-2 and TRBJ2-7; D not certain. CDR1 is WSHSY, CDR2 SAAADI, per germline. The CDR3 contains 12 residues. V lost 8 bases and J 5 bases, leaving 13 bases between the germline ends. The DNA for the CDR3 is TGCGCCAGCCTATCAAGAACGGACGAGCAGTACTTC. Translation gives CASLSRTDEQYF.

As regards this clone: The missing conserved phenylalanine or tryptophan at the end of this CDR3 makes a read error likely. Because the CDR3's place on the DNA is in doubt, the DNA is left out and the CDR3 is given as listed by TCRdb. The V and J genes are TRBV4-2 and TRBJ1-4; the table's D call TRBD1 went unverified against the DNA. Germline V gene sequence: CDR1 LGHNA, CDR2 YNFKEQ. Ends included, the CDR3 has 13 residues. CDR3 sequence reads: CASSQDRNRKTVY.

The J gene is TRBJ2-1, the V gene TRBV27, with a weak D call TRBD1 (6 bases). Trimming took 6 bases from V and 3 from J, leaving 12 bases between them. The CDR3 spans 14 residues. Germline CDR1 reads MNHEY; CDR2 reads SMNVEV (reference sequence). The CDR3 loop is CASRSGDRYNEQFF. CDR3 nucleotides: TGTGCCAGCAGGTCAGGGGACCGCTACAATGAGCAGTTCTTC.

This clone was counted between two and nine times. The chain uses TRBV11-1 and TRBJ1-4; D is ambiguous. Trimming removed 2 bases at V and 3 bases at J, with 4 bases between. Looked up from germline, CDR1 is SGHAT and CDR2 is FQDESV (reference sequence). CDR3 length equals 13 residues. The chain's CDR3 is CASSLRANEKLFF. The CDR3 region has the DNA TGTGCCAGCAGCTTACGGGCTAATGAAAAACTGTTTTTT.

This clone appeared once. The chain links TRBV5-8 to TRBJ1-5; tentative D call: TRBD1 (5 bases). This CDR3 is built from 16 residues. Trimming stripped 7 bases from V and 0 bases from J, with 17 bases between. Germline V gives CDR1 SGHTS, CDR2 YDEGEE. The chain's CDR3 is CASSMGTFYSNQPQHF. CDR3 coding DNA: TGTGCCAGCTCAATGGGGACTTTCTATAGCAATCAGCCCCAGCATTTT.

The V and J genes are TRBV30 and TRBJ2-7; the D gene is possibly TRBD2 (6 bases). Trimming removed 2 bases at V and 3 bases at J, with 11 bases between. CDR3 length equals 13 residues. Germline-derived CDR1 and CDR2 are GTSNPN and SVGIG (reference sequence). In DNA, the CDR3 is TGTGCCTGGAGTAGAGCTAGCGTCTACGAGCAGTACTTC. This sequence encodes CAWSRASVYEQYF.

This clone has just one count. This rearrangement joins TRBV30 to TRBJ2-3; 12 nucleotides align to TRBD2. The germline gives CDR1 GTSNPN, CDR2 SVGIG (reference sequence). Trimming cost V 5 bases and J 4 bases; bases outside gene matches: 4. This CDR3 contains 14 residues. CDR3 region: CAWRTSGNADTQYF. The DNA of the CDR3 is TGTGCCTGGCGGACTAGCGGGAATGCAGATACGCAGTATTTT.

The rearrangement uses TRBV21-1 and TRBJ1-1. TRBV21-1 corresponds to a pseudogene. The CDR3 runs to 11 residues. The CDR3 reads CASSKLYEAFF. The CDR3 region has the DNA TGTGCCAGCAGCAAGTTATATGAAGCTTTCTTT.

The CDR3 DNA is TGTGCCAGCAGAGAGGCTAGCGGGAACACCGGGGAGCTGTTTTTT. Its translation is CASREASGNTGELFF. This chain joins TRBV6-5 and TRBJ2-2, with TRBD2 matching over 7 bases. This CDR3 region has 15 residues. Germline CDR1 is MNHEY and CDR2 is SVGAGI. Trimming took 6 bases from V and 1 from J; bases not matched to a gene: 5.

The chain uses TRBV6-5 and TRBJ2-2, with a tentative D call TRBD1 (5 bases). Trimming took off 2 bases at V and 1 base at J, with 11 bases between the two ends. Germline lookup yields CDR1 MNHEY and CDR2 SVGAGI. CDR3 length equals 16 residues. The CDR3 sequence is CASSYNRPENTGELFF. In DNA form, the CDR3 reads TGTGCCAGCAGTTACAACAGGCCCGAGAACACCGGGGAGCTGTTTTTT.

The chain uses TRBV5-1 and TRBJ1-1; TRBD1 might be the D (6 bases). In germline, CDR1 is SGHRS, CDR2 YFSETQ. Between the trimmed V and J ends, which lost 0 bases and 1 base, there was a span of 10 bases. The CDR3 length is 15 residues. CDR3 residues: CASSLEKQGNTEAFF. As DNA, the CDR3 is TGCGCCAGCAGCTTGGAGAAACAGGGGAACACTGAAGCTTTCTTT. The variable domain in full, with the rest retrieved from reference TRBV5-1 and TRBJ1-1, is KAGVTQTPRYLIKTRGQQVTLSCSPISGHRSVSWYQQTPGQGLQFLFEYFSETQRNKGNFPGRFSGRQFSNSRSEMNVSTLELGDSALYLCASSLEKQGNTEAFFGQGTRLTVV.

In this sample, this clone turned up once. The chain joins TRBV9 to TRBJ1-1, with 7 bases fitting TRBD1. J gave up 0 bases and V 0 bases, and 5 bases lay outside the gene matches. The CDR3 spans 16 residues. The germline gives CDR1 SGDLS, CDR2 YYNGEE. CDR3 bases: TGTGCCAGCAGCGTAGGACAGGGTGTTCTGAACACTGAAGCTTTCTTT. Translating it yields CASSVGQGVLNTEAFF.

In DNA form, the CDR3 reads TGTGCCAGCAGCCCTTTGGGACTAGCGGGAGGGAGGTCCTACAATGAGCAGTTCTTC. Residues: CASSPLGLAGGRSYNEQFF. The V call is TRBV7-3, the J call TRBJ2-1, with TRBD2 matching 16 bases. The CDR3 spans 19 residues. J was trimmed by 1 base and V by 5 bases; bases with no gene match: 8. Germline CDR1 reads SGHTA; CDR2 reads FQGTGA.

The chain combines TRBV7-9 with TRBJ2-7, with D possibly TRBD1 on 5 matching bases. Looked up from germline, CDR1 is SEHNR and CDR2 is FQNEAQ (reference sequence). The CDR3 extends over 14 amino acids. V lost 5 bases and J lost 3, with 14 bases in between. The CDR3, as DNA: TGTGCCAGCAGCGTTGGGGCCCCCAACTACGAGCAGTACTTC. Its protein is CASSVGAPNYEQYF. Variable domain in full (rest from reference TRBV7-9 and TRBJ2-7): DTGVSQNPRHKITKRGQNVTFRCDPISEHNRLYWYRQTLGQGPEFLTYFQNEAQLEKSRLLSDRFSAERPKGSFSTLEIQRTEQGDSAMYLCASSVGAPNYEQYFGPGTRLTVT.

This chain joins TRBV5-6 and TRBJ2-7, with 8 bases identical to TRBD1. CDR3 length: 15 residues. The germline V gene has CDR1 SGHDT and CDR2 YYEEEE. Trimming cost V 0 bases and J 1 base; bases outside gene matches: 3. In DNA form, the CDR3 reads TGTGCCAGCAGCTTGGCGAGGACAGGGTCCTACGAGCAGTACTTC. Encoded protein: CASSLARTGSYEQYF. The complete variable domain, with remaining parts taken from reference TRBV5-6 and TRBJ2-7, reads DAGVTQSPTHLIKTRGQQVTLRCSPKSGHDTVSWYQQALGQGPQFIFQYYEEEERQRGNFPDRFSGHQFPNYSSELNVNALLLGDSALYLCASSLARTGSYEQYFGPGTRLTVT.

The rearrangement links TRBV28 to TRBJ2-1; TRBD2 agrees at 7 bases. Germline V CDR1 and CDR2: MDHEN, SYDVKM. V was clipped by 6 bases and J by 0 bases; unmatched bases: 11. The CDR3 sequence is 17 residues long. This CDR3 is CASRMILARSSYNEQFF. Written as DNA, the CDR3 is TGTGCCAGCAGAATGATACTAGCGAGGAGCTCCTACAATGAGCAGTTCTTC.

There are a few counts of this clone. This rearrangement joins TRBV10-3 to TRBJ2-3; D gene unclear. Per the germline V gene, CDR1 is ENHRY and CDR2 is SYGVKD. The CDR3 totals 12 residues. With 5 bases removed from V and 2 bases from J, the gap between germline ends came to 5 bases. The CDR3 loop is CAISPFTDTQYF. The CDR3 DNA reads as TGTGCCATCAGTCCTTTCACAGATACGCAGTATTTT.

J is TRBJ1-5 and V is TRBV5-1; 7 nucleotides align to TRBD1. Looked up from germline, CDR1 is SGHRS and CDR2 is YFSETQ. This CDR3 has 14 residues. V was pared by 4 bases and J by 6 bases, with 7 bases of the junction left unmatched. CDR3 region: CASSPGTVGQPQHF. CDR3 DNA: TGCGCCAGCAGCCCCGGGACAGTAGGTCAGCCCCAGCATTTT.

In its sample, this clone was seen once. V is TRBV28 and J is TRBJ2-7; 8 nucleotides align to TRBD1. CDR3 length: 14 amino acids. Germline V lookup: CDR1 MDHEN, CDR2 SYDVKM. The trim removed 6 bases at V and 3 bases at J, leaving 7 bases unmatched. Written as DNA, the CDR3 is TGTGCCAGCAGCCCCGGACAGGGTTTCTACGAGCAGTACTTC. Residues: CASSPGQGFYEQYF.

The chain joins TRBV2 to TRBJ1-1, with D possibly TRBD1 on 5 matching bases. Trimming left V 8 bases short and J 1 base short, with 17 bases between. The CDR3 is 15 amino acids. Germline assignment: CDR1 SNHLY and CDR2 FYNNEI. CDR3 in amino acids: CASPRRGKPNTEAFF. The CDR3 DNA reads TGTGCCAGCCCCCGGAGGGGTAAGCCGAACACTGAAGCTTTCTTT.